This T cell receptor beta chain was recorded in a study of T cells in Graves' hyperthyroidism and ophthalmopathy. On the study more broadly: Any treatment followed the collection of peripheral blood at initial diagnosis.

On this clonotype: As yet, its antigen is unknown.

General study points: Ophthalmopathy, as predicted by the model, came a median around 6 months after the prediction.

The ends lost 0 bases at V and 0 bases at J; junction bases unmatched: 1. The CDR3 covers 15 residues. Germline V gene lookup returns CDR1 MRHNA and CDR2 SNTAGT. Amplification yielded TCR beta CDR3 regions, with RNA transcripts as the source. First-round RT-PCR of the TCR CDR3 relied on the HTBI primer set. TCRdb ran MiXCR on the multiplex PCR reads and lists one entry per CDR3 protein. The sample yields 600,000 to 750,000 distinct CDR3 sequences, 17% seen once. Those patients with uncontrolled infection, other autoimmune disease, pregnancy or lactation were excluded. The sequence derives from a middle-aged man with Graves' hyperthyroidism. V is TRBV6-4 and J is TRBJ1-1; 7 bases fit TRBD1. Sequencing used blood. CDR3 region: CASSDSGQLNTEAFF. The CDR3 DNA sequence: TGTGCCAGCAGTGACTCGGGACAGCTGAACACTGAAGCTTTCTTT.